This is a list of T cell receptor beta chains from one sample in a study of T cell responses to AZD1222 COVID-19 vaccine. Assay used: immunoSEQ multiplex PCR; TCRdb lists only in-frame clones, some missing. In the table there are some 130,000 clones, approximately 95% of which are singletons. The sequenced sample was peripheral blood, obtained 28 days after the second AZD1222 dose. Receptors originate from an adult who received the AZD1222 COVID-19 vaccine. Each CDR3 is given with its conserved first and last residue. The order of the fields is D gene, V gene, clone size, J gene, CDR3 protein, CDR3 DNA. D genes are given only for firm matches. Size values are once, few and many counts, or a class for expanded clones, and some rows have none.

>TRBD1|TRBV6-6|-|TRBJ2-5
CASSRGTVEAQYF
TGTGCCAGCAGCCGAGGGACAGTTGAAGCCCAGTACTTC
>-|TRBV6-2/TRBV6-3|-|TRBJ2-5
CASSPRSPGGQETQYF
TGTGCCAGCAGTCCCCGGTCCCCCGGCGGGCAAGAGACCCAGTACTTC
>TRBD1|TRBV11-3|-|TRBJ2-7
CASSLEDRAHEQYF
TGTGCCAGCAGCCTAGAGGACAGGGCCCACGAGCAGTACTTC
>TRBD1|TRBV29-1|-|TRBJ1-1
CSVPGTGDPEAFF
TGCAGCGTGCCCGGGACAGGGGACCCTGAAGCTTTCTTT
>-|TRBV12-3/TRBV12-4|-|TRBJ2-1
CASSLGDSDEQFF
TGTGCCAGCAGTTTAGGAGACTCGGATGAGCAGTTCTTC
>-|TRBV12-3/TRBV12-4|once|TRBJ1-1
CASSPGAGLEAFF
TGTGCCAGCAGTCCCGGGGCAGGCCTTGAAGCTTTCTTT
>-|TRBV25-1|once|TRBJ1-4
CASTPGAGEKLFF
TGTGCCAGCACCCCAGGGGCTGGCGAAAAACTGTTTTTT
>-|TRBV3-1/TRBV3-2|-|TRBJ2-6
CASSQGSGANVLTF
TGTGCCAGCAGCCAAGGTTCTGGGGCCAACGTCCTGACTTTC
>TRBD1|TRBV24-1|-|TRBJ1-4
CATSDSGQVGAPNEKLFF
TGTGCCACCAGTGATTCGGGACAGGTCGGAGCCCCGAATGAAAAACTGTTTTTT
>-|TRBV5-1|-|TRBJ2-1
CASSGPRTNEQFF
TGCGCCAGCAGCGGCCCTAGGACGAATGAGCAGTTCTTC
>-|TRBV6-5|-|TRBJ1-1
CASSYSTMGGTEAFF
TGTGCCAGCAGTTACTCGACGATGGGGGGAACTGAAGCTTTCTTT
>TRBD1|TRBV5-1|-|TRBJ1-2
CASSLGDRGYGYTF
TGCGCCAGCAGCTTAGGAGACAGGGGTTATGGCTACACCTTC
>-|TRBV19|-|TRBJ1-5
CASSIRSDQPQHF
TGTGCCAGTAGTATACGCAGCGATCAGCCCCAGCATTTT
>-|TRBV5-1|-|TRBJ1-6
CASSPTPRGSGNSPLHF
TGCGCCAGCAGCCCCACCCCCCGGGGTTCGGGTAATTCACCCCTCCACTTT
>-|TRBV18|-|TRBJ2-2
CASSPELTGELFF
TGTGCCAGCTCACCCGAGCTGACCGGGGAGCTGTTTTTT
>-|TRBV9|-|TRBJ1-6
CASSVNPLTGSPLHF
TGTGCCAGCAGCGTAAATCCGCTCACGGGGTCACCCCTCCACTTT
>TRBD1|TRBV9|-|TRBJ1-4
CASSPSGTDKLFF
TGTGCCAGCAGCCCAAGTGGGACAGACAAACTGTTTTTT
>-|TRBV6-5|-|TRBJ1-5
CASSLQGYNQPQHF
TGTGCCAGCAGTCTTCAGGGGTACAATCAGCCCCAGCATTTT
>-|TRBV28|-|TRBJ1-2
CASTSPPGYGYTF
TGTGCCAGCACCTCGCCCCCAGGGTACGGCTACACCTTC
>-|TRBV30|-|TRBJ1-3
CAWLHLFGNTIYF
TGTGCCTGGCTACACCTTTTTGGAAACACCATATATTTT
>-|TRBV7-6|-|TRBJ1-1
CASSLRQNTEAFF
TGTGCCAGCAGCTTGAGACAGAACACTGAAGCTTTCTTT
>-|TRBV4-2|-|TRBJ1-2
CASSQDHEGGLGYGYTF
TGTGCCAGCAGCCAAGATCACGAAGGGGGGCTGGGCTATGGCTACACCTTC
>TRBD1|TRBV5-1|-|TRBJ2-1
CASSLAGDSSYNEQFF
TGCGCCAGCAGCTTGGCCGGGGACAGCTCCTACAATGAGCAGTTCTTC
>-|TRBV30|-|TRBJ1-2
CALLTGFAFYGYTF
TGTGCCTTGTTAACGGGGTTCGCGTTCTATGGCTACACCTTC
>TRBD1|TRBV4-3|once|TRBJ2-7
CASSQGVGQGSYEQYF
TGCGCCAGCAGCCAAGGGGTCGGACAGGGGTCCTACGAGCAGTACTTC
>TRBD2|TRBV3-1/TRBV3-2|-|TRBJ2-1
CASSHVSGGIYNEQFF
TGTGCCAGCAGCCACGTTAGCGGGGGAATCTACAATGAGCAGTTCTTC
>-|TRBV7-3|-|TRBJ2-5
CASSLDFKETQYF
TGTGCCAGCAGCCTCGACTTCAAAGAGACCCAGTACTTC
>-|TRBV6-2/TRBV6-3|-|TRBJ1-5
CASSYHGNQPQHF
TGTGCCAGCAGTTACCACGGGAATCAGCCCCAGCATTTT